This is a list of T cell receptor beta chains from one sample in a study of cytomegalovirus exposure and HLA in healthy donors. Repertoires were generated with immunoSEQ multiplex PCR, while TCRdb's copy carries only in-frame clones and drops some. Seen here are over 150,000 clones, around three quarters observed once, and the top ten hold around 4.1%. Sequenced sample: PBMCs. These receptors were collected from a woman aged 40 to 50 in good health and CMV-seronegative. Both conserved end residues are part of each CDR3. The D gene is left open where the match is weak. Where a row states a size, it is once, few, many or the class of an expanded clone; other rows omit it.

J gene: TRBJ1-4; clone size: NA; D gene: TRBD1; V gene: TRBV28; CDR3 protein: CATLTGGNEKLFF; CDR3 DNA: TGTGCCACCTTGACAGGGGGGAATGAAAAACTGTTTTTT
J gene: TRBJ2-7; clone size: NA; D gene: TRBD1; V gene: TRBV7-2; CDR3 protein: CASSQRTGANYEQYF; CDR3 DNA: TGTGCCAGCAGTCAAAGGACAGGGGCGAACTACGAGCAGTACTTC
J gene: TRBJ2-7; clone size: NA; D gene: NA; V gene: TRBV5-1; CDR3 protein: CASSSELGSYEQYF; CDR3 DNA: TGCGCCAGCAGCTCGGAGTTGGGTTCCTACGAGCAGTACTTC
J gene: TRBJ2-7; clone size: NA; D gene: NA; V gene: TRBV10-2; CDR3 protein: CASLGQFYEQYF; CDR3 DNA: TGCGCCAGCCTTGGGCAGTTCTACGAGCAGTACTTC
J gene: TRBJ1-1; clone size: NA; D gene: NA; V gene: TRBV10-3; CDR3 protein: CAIVDTVGGEAFF; CDR3 DNA: TGTGCCATCGTCGATACTGTGGGGGGTGAAGCTTTCTTT
J gene: TRBJ2-5; clone size: NA; D gene: TRBD2; V gene: TRBV30; CDR3 protein: CAWIDGTSGIETQYF; CDR3 DNA: TGTGCCTGGATCGATGGGACTAGCGGGATCGAGACCCAGTACTTC
J gene: TRBJ2-7; clone size: NA; D gene: TRBD1; V gene: TRBV7-2; CDR3 protein: CASSPSGQGPYEQYF; CDR3 DNA: TGTGCCAGCAGCCCATCGGGACAGGGACCCTACGAGCAGTACTTC
J gene: TRBJ2-1; clone size: NA; D gene: TRBD2; V gene: TRBV29-1; CDR3 protein: CSVALLGGNEQFF; CDR3 DNA: TGCAGCGTAGCCCTCCTGGGGGGGAATGAGCAGTTCTTC
J gene: TRBJ1-5; clone size: NA; D gene: NA; V gene: TRBV7-2; CDR3 protein: CASSLGGDQPQHF; CDR3 DNA: TGTGCCAGCAGCTTAGGAGGTGATCAGCCCCAGCATTTT
J gene: TRBJ2-5; clone size: NA; D gene: NA; V gene: TRBV4-1; CDR3 protein: CASSQERVKETQYF; CDR3 DNA: TGCGCCAGCAGCCAAGAACGGGTAAAAGAGACCCAGTACTTC
J gene: TRBJ2-7; clone size: once; D gene: NA; V gene: TRBV5-6; CDR3 protein: CASSLTAYFYEQYF; CDR3 DNA: TGTGCCAGCAGCTTGACCGCCTACTTTTACGAGCAGTACTTC
J gene: TRBJ2-1; clone size: NA; D gene: NA; V gene: TRBV6-5; CDR3 protein: CASSSLGGETPQFF; CDR3 DNA: TGTGCCAGCAGTAGCCTGGGGGGAGAGACCCCGCAGTTCTTC
J gene: TRBJ2-5; clone size: NA; D gene: NA; V gene: TRBV7-9; CDR3 protein: CATPEAEYQETQYF; CDR3 DNA: TGTGCCACTCCGGAGGCCGAGTACCAAGAGACCCAGTACTTC
J gene: TRBJ2-7; clone size: once; D gene: TRBD2; V gene: TRBV7-8; CDR3 protein: CASSPPGLAGSYEQYF; CDR3 DNA: TGTGCCAGCAGCCCTCCGGGACTAGCGGGATCCTACGAGCAGTACTTC
J gene: TRBJ1-1; clone size: NA; D gene: NA; V gene: TRBV5-1; CDR3 protein: CASLGGGLNTEAFF; CDR3 DNA: TGCGCCAGCCTGGGGGGAGGGTTGAACACTGAAGCTTTCTTT
J gene: TRBJ1-2; clone size: NA; D gene: TRBD1; V gene: TRBV2; CDR3 protein: CASRPGTGEYGGYTF; CDR3 DNA: TGTGCCAGCAGACCCGGGACAGGGGAGTACGGAGGCTACACCTTC
J gene: TRBJ1-1; clone size: NA; D gene: NA; V gene: TRBV7-6; CDR3 protein: CASSLDLQGNTEAFF; CDR3 DNA: TGTGCCAGCAGCTTGGACCTACAGGGTAACACTGAAGCTTTCTTT
J gene: TRBJ1-4; clone size: NA; D gene: TRBD1; V gene: TRBV2; CDR3 protein: CASSEVGWGTGDEKLFF; CDR3 DNA: TGTGCCAGCAGTGAAGTCGGGTGGGGGACAGGGGATGAAAAACTGTTTTTT
J gene: TRBJ1-2; clone size: NA; D gene: NA; V gene: TRBV6-1; CDR3 protein: CASRERGHSNYGYTF; CDR3 DNA: TGTGCCAGCCGGGAGCGGGGACACAGTAACTATGGCTACACCTTC
J gene: TRBJ1-1; clone size: NA; D gene: NA; V gene: TRBV7-6; CDR3 protein: CASSLEPGLNTEAFF; CDR3 DNA: TGTGCCAGCAGCTTAGAGCCGGGGTTGAACACTGAAGCTTTCTTT
J gene: TRBJ2-7; clone size: NA; D gene: NA; V gene: TRBV11-2; CDR3 protein: CASSPPAGYEQYF; CDR3 DNA: TGTGCCAGCAGCCCCCCAGCGGGCTACGAGCAGTACTTC
J gene: TRBJ2-3; clone size: few; D gene: TRBD2; V gene: TRBV19; CDR3 protein: CASSTSSRLAGLDTQYF; CDR3 DNA: TGTGCCAGTAGTACCTCCTCGCGGTTAGCGGGGTTGGATACGCAGTATTTT
J gene: TRBJ2-7; clone size: NA; D gene: NA; V gene: TRBV5-1; CDR3 protein: CASSLEGRWTDEQYF; CDR3 DNA: TGCGCCAGCAGCTTGGAGGGGCGGTGGACGGACGAGCAGTACTTC
J gene: TRBJ2-7; clone size: NA; D gene: TRBD1; V gene: TRBV5-1; CDR3 protein: CASSLFALVQGYEQYF; CDR3 DNA: TGCGCCAGCAGCTTGTTTGCTTTGGTACAGGGGTACGAGCAGTACTTC
J gene: TRBJ2-1; clone size: NA; D gene: TRBD2; V gene: TRBV4-1; CDR3 protein: CASSQGNGRGTDEQFF; CDR3 DNA: TGCGCCAGCAGCCAAGGGAACGGGAGGGGTACGGATGAGCAGTTCTTC
J gene: TRBJ1-4; clone size: NA; D gene: TRBD1; V gene: TRBV19; CDR3 protein: CASSKITGGNEKLFF; CDR3 DNA: TGTGCCAGTAGTAAGATTACAGGGGGAAATGAAAAACTGTTTTTT
J gene: TRBJ2-7; clone size: NA; D gene: NA; V gene: TRBV27; CDR3 protein: CASSFGGGLGEQYF; CDR3 DNA: TGTGCCAGCAGTTTTGGGGGGGGCCTAGGGGAGCAGTACTTC
J gene: TRBJ1-2; clone size: NA; D gene: NA; V gene: TRBV6-1; CDR3 protein: CASLLRGGSKGYTF; CDR3 DNA: TGTGCCAGCCTGCTTCGGGGGGGCTCTAAAGGCTACACCTTC
J gene: TRBJ1-6; clone size: NA; D gene: NA; V gene: TRBV27; CDR3 protein: CASSQTQGPKSPLHF; CDR3 DNA: TGTGCCAGCAGTCAAACACAGGGTCCAAAGTCACCCCTCCACTTT
J gene: TRBJ1-1; clone size: NA; D gene: NA; V gene: TRBV10-2; CDR3 protein: CASRSLGAGNTEAFF; CDR3 DNA: TGCGCCAGCAGGTCCCTGGGAGCAGGGAACACTGAAGCTTTCTTT
J gene: TRBJ1-4; clone size: NA; D gene: TRBD1; V gene: TRBV5-6; CDR3 protein: CASSLGIGQGDEKLFF; CDR3 DNA: TGTGCCAGCAGCCTGGGGATTGGGCAGGGGGATGAAAAACTGTTTTTT
J gene: TRBJ1-1; clone size: NA; D gene: NA; V gene: TRBV29-1; CDR3 protein: CSVGALTGLNTEAFF; CDR3 DNA: TGCAGCGTTGGGGCCCTAACAGGTTTGAACACTGAAGCTTTCTTT
J gene: TRBJ2-6; clone size: NA; D gene: NA; V gene: TRBV25-1; CDR3 protein: CASSEPGSGANVLTF; CDR3 DNA: TGTGCCAGCAGTGAACCAGGCTCTGGGGCCAACGTCCTGACTTTC
J gene: TRBJ2-6; clone size: few; D gene: NA; V gene: TRBV7-9; CDR3 protein: CASSPTYDSPSGANVLTF; CDR3 DNA: TGTGCCAGCAGCCCTACCTACGACAGCCCCTCTGGGGCCAACGTCCTGACTTTC
J gene: TRBJ1-6; clone size: NA; D gene: NA; V gene: TRBV5-6; CDR3 protein: CASSLDRSDSPLHF; CDR3 DNA: TGTGCCAGCAGCTTGGACAGATCTGATTCACCCCTCCACTTT
J gene: TRBJ1-4; clone size: NA; D gene: NA; V gene: TRBV5-6; CDR3 protein: CASRKRGGGKINEKLFF; CDR3 DNA: TGTGCCAGCAGAAAAAGGGGCGGCGGAAAGATTAATGAAAAACTGTTTTTT
J gene: TRBJ1-5; clone size: once; D gene: TRBD1; V gene: TRBV4-1; CDR3 protein: CASSQTLWDRTNQPQHF; CDR3 DNA: TGCGCCAGCAGCCAAACCCTTTGGGACAGGACCAATCAGCCCCAGCATTTT
J gene: TRBJ1-3; clone size: NA; D gene: TRBD1; V gene: TRBV5-1; CDR3 protein: CASSLGQGGYGNTIYF; CDR3 DNA: TGCGCCAGCAGCTTGGGACAGGGGGGGTACGGAAACACCATATATTTT
J gene: TRBJ1-2; clone size: NA; D gene: TRBD1; V gene: TRBV5-6; CDR3 protein: CASRLGQGHGYTF; CDR3 DNA: TGTGCCAGCAGGCTGGGACAGGGACATGGCTACACCTTC
J gene: TRBJ2-1; clone size: once; D gene: TRBD2; V gene: TRBV10-3; CDR3 protein: CAISESMPAGGPYNEQFF; CDR3 DNA: TGTGCCATCAGTGAGTCAATGCCAGCGGGAGGGCCGTACAATGAGCAGTTCTTC
J gene: TRBJ2-6; clone size: NA; D gene: NA; V gene: TRBV7-9; CDR3 protein: CASSFGLAGANVLTF; CDR3 DNA: TGTGCCAGCAGCTTCGGCCTAGCTGGGGCCAACGTCCTGACTTTC
J gene: TRBJ2-3; clone size: few; D gene: NA; V gene: TRBV28; CDR3 protein: CASIGYRERTADTQYF; CDR3 DNA: TGTGCCAGCATCGGTTATCGGGAGCGTACTGCAGATACGCAGTATTTT
J gene: TRBJ2-1; clone size: NA; D gene: TRBD1; V gene: TRBV2; CDR3 protein: CASSEGHRGVEQFF; CDR3 DNA: TGTGCCAGCAGTGAAGGCCACAGGGGGGTTGAGCAGTTCTTC
J gene: TRBJ1-2; clone size: NA; D gene: TRBD1; V gene: TRBV19; CDR3 protein: CASSVTRDSQGYGYTF; CDR3 DNA: TGTGCCAGTAGTGTTACCCGGGACAGCCAAGGATATGGCTACACCTTC
J gene: TRBJ2-5; clone size: NA; D gene: NA; V gene: TRBV1; CDR3 protein: CTSSQEANRLAQYF; CDR3 DNA: TGCACCAGCAGCCAAGAAGCCAACCGTCTGGCCCAGTACTTC
J gene: TRBJ2-3; clone size: NA; D gene: NA; V gene: TRBV10-3; CDR3 protein: CAIMDKTSTDTQYF; CDR3 DNA: TGTGCCATCATGGACAAAACTAGCACAGATACGCAGTATTTT
J gene: TRBJ2-3; clone size: few; D gene: NA; V gene: TRBV10-3; CDR3 protein: CAITSSTDTQYF; CDR3 DNA: TGTGCCATCACCTCTAGCACAGATACGCAGTATTTT
J gene: TRBJ2-2; clone size: NA; D gene: NA; V gene: TRBV4-2; CDR3 protein: CASSYQASNTGELFF; CDR3 DNA: TGTGCCAGCAGCTACCAGGCTAGCAACACCGGGGAGCTGTTTTTT
J gene: TRBJ1-2; clone size: NA; D gene: NA; V gene: TRBV18; CDR3 protein: CASSPGAGRAYGYTF; CDR3 DNA: TGTGCCAGCTCACCAGGCGCAGGGCGCGCCTATGGCTACACCTTC
J gene: TRBJ2-1; clone size: once; D gene: NA; V gene: TRBV4-2; CDR3 protein: CASSQVEANEQFF; CDR3 DNA: TGTGCCAGCAGCCAAGTAGAAGCTAATGAGCAGTTCTTC
J gene: TRBJ2-5; clone size: NA; D gene: TRBD2; V gene: TRBV19; CDR3 protein: CATSGRASFRGETQYF; CDR3 DNA: TGTGCCACCAGCGGGAGGGCCAGCTTTCGTGGAGAGACCCAGTACTTC
J gene: TRBJ2-7; clone size: NA; D gene: TRBD2; V gene: TRBV7-9; CDR3 protein: CASSLGLAGVEQYF; CDR3 DNA: TGTGCCAGCAGCTTAGGGCTAGCGGGAGTCGAGCAGTACTTC
J gene: TRBJ2-6; clone size: NA; D gene: NA; V gene: TRBV10-3; CDR3 protein: CAISLSTGSGANVLTF; CDR3 DNA: TGTGCCATCAGTCTCAGTACAGGGTCTGGGGCCAACGTCCTGACTTTC
J gene: TRBJ2-7; clone size: NA; D gene: TRBD2; V gene: TRBV6-5; CDR3 protein: CASSYRGLAESYEQYF; CDR3 DNA: TGTGCCAGCAGTTACCGAGGACTAGCGGAATCCTACGAGCAGTACTTC
J gene: TRBJ2-2; clone size: NA; D gene: TRBD1; V gene: TRBV30; CDR3 protein: CAWSVTGAGELFF; CDR3 DNA: TGTGCCTGGAGTGTGACAGGGGCCGGGGAGCTGTTTTTT
J gene: TRBJ1-2; clone size: once; D gene: NA; V gene: TRBV5-1; CDR3 protein: CASSLERGTGLGYTF; CDR3 DNA: TGCGCCAGCAGCTTGGAAAGGGGAACTGGTTTGGGCTACACCTTC